This passage covers 17 T cell receptor beta chains from one sample sequenced in a study of T-cell memory formation after mild COVID-19. TCRdb re-analysed the 5' RACE reads in MiXCR, keeping a single row per CDR3 protein. The table lists around 110,000 distinct CDR3 sequences, around 12% of them singletons. The sample was PBMCs or a T cell subset sorted from them (not recorded which). All receptors come from an adult woman who had mild COVID-19 (a few samples of this study predate the infection). Cell type and time point are not known.

The CDR3 region has the DNA TGTGCCAGCAGAACGGACATGGTCAACTACGAGCAGTACTTC. Protein sequence: CASRTDMVNYEQYF. The chain is built from TRBV27 and TRBJ2-7; a possible D gene is TRBD1 (5 bases). The V end lost 6 bases, the J end lost 3 bases, and 15 bases lay between the germline ends. CDR1 and CDR2 from the germline V gene are MNHEY and SMNVEV (reference sequence). The CDR3 is made up of 14 amino acids.

J is TRBJ2-3 and V is TRBV12-3 or TRBV12-4, with 10 bases fitting TRBD1. The CDR3 length is 15 residues. V trimming: 6 bases; J trimming: 2 bases; junction bases outside the gene matches: 5. CDR3: CASRTDRGHTDTQYF. In DNA, the CDR3 is TGTGCCAGCAGGACCGACAGGGGGCACACAGATACGCAGTATTTT.

This clonotype was counted a few times. The V call is TRBV12-3 or TRBV12-4, the J call TRBJ2-2, with 7 bases aligning to TRBD1. The V segment lost 5 bases and the J segment 7 bases; nucleotides outside the gene matches: 10. The CDR3 is 15 residues long. The DNA of the CDR3 is TGTGCCAGCAGTCCAAATGACAGGGCCGTCGGGGAGCTGTTTTTT. It translates to CASSPNDRAVGELFF.

This clonotype came up a few times. The chain uses TRBV12-3 or TRBV12-4 and TRBJ2-2, with D perhaps matching TRBD1 or TRBD2 (5 bases each). This CDR3 region has 17 residues. V dropped 7 bases and J dropped 5 bases, with 23 bases sitting between them. CDR3 DNA: TGTGCCAGCACTTATCAAGTTGGGGACCGCTGGACCGGGGAGCTGTTTTTT. Translation: CASTYQVGDRWTGELFF.

The CDR3 DNA follows: TGTGCCTGGAGTCTACTAGCGGGGGGGCTGCAAGAGACCCAGTACTTC. It specifies CAWSLLAGGLQETQYF. The V gene is TRBV30, the J gene TRBJ2-5; 13 bases agree with TRBD2. V shed 2 bases, J shed 2 bases, and the junction held 5 bases outside the gene matches. Per the germline V gene, CDR1 is GTSNPN and CDR2 is SVGIG (reference sequence). The CDR3 extends over 16 amino acids.

The rearrangement links TRBV9 to TRBJ2-2; maybe TRBD2 (6 bases). Trimming shortened V by 4 bases and J by 0 bases, and 10 bases separated the two germline ends. This CDR3 has 15 residues. Germline V gene lookup returns CDR1 SGDLS and CDR2 YYNGEE. CDR3 bases: TGTGCCAGCAGCCCGGGACTGGCGAACACCGGGGAGCTGTTTTTT. This codes for CASSPGLANTGELFF.

The V gene is TRBV4-1, the J gene TRBJ1-1; D remains ambiguous. V was cut by 3 bases and J by 3 bases, with 17 bases left in between. This CDR3 is built from 16 residues. Germline V CDR1 and CDR2: MGHRA, YSYEKL. The CDR3 spells CASSHLTVGRYTEAFF. CDR3 coding DNA: TGCGCCAGCAGCCATCTTACAGTAGGGCGTTACACTGAAGCTTTCTTT.

The chain joins TRBV5-4 to TRBJ2-1, with D perhaps TRBD1 (6 bases). The CDR3 is 15 residues long. Trimming stripped 1 base from V and 2 bases from J, with 10 bases between. Germline CDR1 SGHNT, CDR2 YYREEE (reference sequence). CDR3 protein: CASSLSRGAYNEQFF. CDR3 DNA sequence: TGTGCCAGCAGCTTGAGCAGGGGAGCCTACAATGAGCAGTTCTTC.

This clonotype occurred many times. This chain connects TRBV4-1 to TRBJ2-7; a possible D gene is TRBD1 (6 bases). This CDR3 region has 12 residues. V lost 3 bases to trimming and J lost 3 bases, with 6 bases between them. The V gene's germline CDR1 is MGHRA and CDR2 YSYEKL. The chain's CDR3 is CASSQDSYEQYF. In DNA, the CDR3 is TGCGCCAGCAGCCAGGACAGCTACGAGCAGTACTTC.

This clonotype appeared a few times. This sequence joins TRBV12-3 or TRBV12-4 and TRBJ2-7; TRBD2 agrees at 11 bases. This CDR3 has 14 amino acids. Trimming cost V 4 bases and J 3 bases; bases outside gene matches: 2. CDR3 loop: CASSYTSGSYEQYF. DNA for the CDR3: TGTGCCAGCAGTTATACTAGCGGGAGCTACGAGCAGTACTTC.

A few counts support this clonotype. The genes are TRBV9 and TRBJ1-6, with D tentatively TRBD1 (5 bases). This CDR3 has 15 residues. Germline V gives CDR1 SGDLS, CDR2 YYNGEE. V lost 2 bases and J 5 bases, leaving 11 bases between the germline ends. The CDR3 loop reads CASSVEGPHNSPLHF. The CDR3 nucleotides are TGTGCCAGCAGCGTTGAGGGGCCTCATAATTCACCCCTCCACTTT.

This clonotype is classed as medium-sized. The chain recombines TRBV20-1 with TRBJ1-2; 8 positions agree with TRBD1. Germline trimming cut 2 bases from V and 8 bases from J; bases unmatched to any gene: 13. The CDR3 has 15 amino acids. Per the germline V gene, CDR1 is DFQATT and CDR2 is SNEGSKA (reference sequence). The CDR3 bases are TGCAGTGCTAGACAAAGGGGACAGGTTATAGGAGGCTACACCTTC. Its translation: CSARQRGQVIGGYTF.

The V call is TRBV7-7, the J call TRBJ2-2; 8 positions match TRBD2. The CDR3 length is 15 residues. The J segment lost 6 bases and the V segment lost 5 bases, leaving 8 bases of the junction unmatched. Per the germline V gene, CDR1 is SSHAT and CDR2 is FNYEAQ (reference sequence). This CDR3 is CASSPGRGMAGELFF. The CDR3 DNA reads as TGTGCCAGCAGCCCCGGGAGGGGGATGGCCGGGGAGCTGTTTTTT.

There are a few counts of this clonotype. The rearrangement uses TRBV9 and TRBJ2-2; TRBD2 agrees at 7 bases. Trimming took 2 bases from V and 6 from J; bases not matched to a gene: 4. Germline V lookup: CDR1 SGDLS, CDR2 YYNGEE. The CDR3 length is 14 residues. CDR3 in amino acids: CASSVTSEAGELFF. CDR3 DNA sequence: TGTGCCAGCAGCGTCACTAGCGAGGCCGGGGAGCTGTTTTTT.

The rearrangement links TRBV11-2 to TRBJ2-1; D gene unclear. There are 17 residues in the CDR3. Trimming removed 0 bases at V and 1 base at J, with 13 bases between. Germline V lookup: CDR1 SGHAT, CDR2 FQNNGV. The CDR3 is CASSLDWAAISYNEQFF. CDR3 coding DNA: TGTGCCAGCAGCTTAGATTGGGCAGCCATATCCTACAATGAGCAGTTCTTC.

In its sample, this clonotype was seen a few times. The DNA of the CDR3 is TGCGCCAGCAGCCTCGGTAGGGGGGGCTCCTACAATGAGCAGTTCTTC. It yields the protein CASSLGRGGSYNEQFF. The chain employs TRBV5-1 and TRBJ2-1, with D perhaps matching TRBD2 (7 bases). The CDR3 runs to 16 residues. Trimming shortened V by 4 bases and J by 0 bases, and 14 bases separated the two germline ends. Germline V gene lookup returns CDR1 SGHRS and CDR2 YFSETQ.

This clonotype occurred a few times. V gene TRBV7-3 combines with J gene TRBJ1-1; tentative D call: TRBD1 (6 bases). CDR3 size: 14 residues. The V gene lost 5 bases and the J gene lost 1 base, with 11 bases spanning the gap. Germline CDR1 and CDR2: SGHTA and FQGTGA. As DNA, the CDR3 is TGTGCCAGCAGCCCGAGGGGACAGAACACTGAAGCTTTCTTT. Its protein is CASSPRGQNTEAFF.